These 6 T cell receptor beta chains originate from one sample sequenced in a study of regulatory T cells in long-lasting Graves disease. Time point in this sample: newly diagnosed GD, antithyroid drugs for less than 3 months. PBMC-derived RNA was used for the TCR library. Arm-PCR of CDR3 regions with iRepertoire HTBI primers generated TCR beta libraries. TCRdb passed the multiplex PCR reads through MiXCR, listing each CDR3 protein once. Among 250,000 or so distinct CDR3 sequences listed, around 20% were seen once. The starting material was peripheral blood mononuclear cells (PBMCs), obtained at new diagnosis, from a patient treated with antithyroid drugs. The source of these receptors is a female donor with Graves disease.

This clonotype was seen at least ten times. The chain carries TRBV18 and TRBJ1-4; the D gene is possibly TRBD1 (5 bases). CDR1 is KGHSH and CDR2 is LQKENI in the germline V gene. The V gene lost 3 bases and the J gene lost 7 bases, with 15 bases spanning the gap. There are 15 residues in the CDR3. The CDR3 sequence: CASSPQGTGLEKLFF. DNA of the CDR3: TGTGCCAGCTCACCTCAAGGGACGGGACTTGAAAAACTGTTTTTT.

Within the sample, this clonotype is medium-sized. V is TRBV11-1 and J is TRBJ1-5; unclear D gene. CDR1 is SGHAT and CDR2 is FQDESV in the germline V gene (reference sequence). Trimming removed 0 bases from V and 3 bases from J, with 12 bases in between. The CDR3 runs to 16 residues. The DNA for the CDR3 is TGTGCCAGCAGCTTAGCGCTATCAGCGACCAATCAGCCCCAGCATTTT. The encoded protein is CASSLALSATNQPQHF.

The table lists this clonotype with many counts. The CDR3 loop is CASSRAGATDTQYF. The CDR3 DNA reads TGTGCCAGCAGCAGAGCGGGAGCCACAGATACGCAGTATTTT. This chain uses TRBV11-3 with TRBJ2-3; 8 positions agree with TRBD2. The CDR3 is 14 residues long. Germline V gene data show CDR1 as SGHNT and CDR2 as YENEEA. Trimming cost V 5 bases and J 2 bases; bases outside gene matches: 3.

Comments on this clonotype: A read error is the likely source, as a far larger clone sits one nucleotide away. The V call is TRBV5-5, the J call TRBJ2-5; D assignment may be TRBD1 or TRBD2 (5 bases each). The length of the CDR3 is 12 residues. Germline V lookup: CDR1 SGHKS, CDR2 YYEKEE (reference sequence). The CDR3 loop reads CASGRGLEAQYF. CDR3 DNA sequence: TGTGCCAGCGGTCGGGGCCTAGAGGCCCAGTACTTC.

The gene calls are TRBV6-1 and TRBJ1-1; D is possibly TRBD1 (5 bases). Per the germline V gene, CDR1 is MNHNS and CDR2 is SASEGT. The CDR3 extends over 15 amino acids. Trimming cost V 4 bases and J 1 base, with 13 bases left between them. The CDR3 loop is CASSARQNPNTEAFF. For the CDR3, the DNA is TGTGCCAGCAGTGCTAGACAGAATCCGAACACTGAAGCTTTCTTT.

Ten or more counts support this clonotype. The chain couples TRBV7-8 to TRBJ2-3; D gene unclear. Trimming removed 2 bases at V and 4 bases at J, with 4 bases between. The CDR3 is 12 amino acids. Germline V gene data show CDR1 as SGHVS and CDR2 as FQNEAQ. CDR3 in DNA: TGTGCCAGCAGCTTAAATGCAGATACGCAGTATTTT. Protein product: CASSLNADTQYF.